Listed below are T cell receptor beta chains from one sample, sequenced in a study of tumor-infiltrating lymphocytes in localized non-small cell lung cancer. Clones were sequenced by immunoSEQ multiplex PCR, and TCRdb holds only the in-frame ones, with some missing. This sample has about 13,000 clones, with about 71% found just once. Source material: lung tumor tissue. These receptors all stem from a human donor with non-small cell lung cancer. The CDR3 runs from the conserved cysteine through the conserved F or W. D genes are given only for firm matches. Clone size is not always given. Where it is, it says once, few, many or a class for expanded clones.

d_gene,v_gene,abundance,j_gene,CDR3nt,CDR3aa
NA,TRBV27,NA,TRBJ2-6,TGTGCCAGCAGTTTGTCCGGAGGGCTCGGGGCCAACGTCCTGACTTTC,CASSLSGGLGANVLTF
NA,TRBV12-5,NA,TRBJ2-2,TGTGCTAGTGCCCCTAGTCGGATCGGGGAGCTGTTTTTT,CASAPSRIGELFF
TRBD1,TRBV19,NA,TRBJ1-1,TGTGCCAGTAGTTCTCACAGGGGGGCGACCACTGAAGCTTTCTTT,CASSSHRGATTEAFF
TRBD1,TRBV19,few,TRBJ2-3,TGTGCCAGTGGACAGGGTACAGATACGCAGTATTTT,CASGQGTDTQYF
TRBD1,TRBV27,NA,TRBJ2-2,TGTGCCAGCAGCCCCGACAGGGGGGGGAGGAACACCGGGGAGCTGTTTTTT,CASSPDRGGRNTGELFF
TRBD1,TRBV4-2,NA,TRBJ1-3,TGTGCCAGCAGCCAACCAGGGGGCACTGGAAACACCATATATTTT,CASSQPGGTGNTIYF
TRBD2,TRBV5-1,few,TRBJ2-2,TGCGCCAGCAGCCAGCAGGGACTAGGGACCGGGGAGCTGTTTTTT,CASSQQGLGTGELFF
TRBD1,TRBV9,once,TRBJ2-7,TGTGCCAGCAGCGGCGACCCGACAGGGTTCCACGAGCAGTACTTC,CASSGDPTGFHEQYF
NA,TRBV2,NA,TRBJ1-4,TGTGCCAGCAGTTCTAACCCCGGGGCGATTGAAAAACTGTTTTTT,CASSSNPGAIEKLFF
NA,TRBV6-5,NA,TRBJ2-5,TGTGCCAGCAAAGAGGACGGGTTTCAAGAGACCCAGTACTTC,CASKEDGFQETQYF
TRBD2,TRBV4-1,NA,TRBJ2-1,TGCGCCAGCAGCCAACCCTGGGACGCGGGAGGCACCTACAATGAGCAGTTCTTC,CASSQPWDAGGTYNEQFF
NA,TRBV4-1,NA,TRBJ1-4,TGCGCCAGCAGCCAAGATTCACCAGGAGTTAATGAAAAACTGTTTTTT,CASSQDSPGVNEKLFF
NA,TRBV15,NA,TRBJ2-3,TGTGCCACCAGCAGAGCGGGCACAGATACGCAGTATTTT,CATSRAGTDTQYF
NA,TRBV7-9,NA,TRBJ2-7,TGTGCCAGCAGCTTCGGTAGACTCTCCTACGAGCAGTACTTC,CASSFGRLSYEQYF
NA,TRBV5-5,NA,TRBJ1-2,TGTGCCAGCAGCCGCGTCGAAATATCCTATGGCTACACCTTC,CASSRVEISYGYTF
NA,TRBV9,NA,TRBJ2-6,TGTGCCAGCAGCGCTACTTACAGGGCTGGGGCCAACGTCCTGACTTTC,CASSATYRAGANVLTF
NA,TRBV18,NA,TRBJ1-2,TGTGCCAGCTCACCAAGTTCCCCCCCGGGTGGCTACACCTTC,CASSPSSPPGGYTF
NA,TRBV6-5,NA,TRBJ2-6,TGTGCCACCACTGGGATGTCCTCTGGGGCCAACGTCCTGACTTTC,CATTGMSSGANVLTF
NA,TRBV5-5,NA,TRBJ2-1,TGTGCCAGCAGCTTGATGGGGGGCTACAATGAGCAGTTCTTC,CASSLMGGYNEQFF
TRBD1,TRBV11-3,medium-sized,TRBJ1-1,TGTGCCAGCAGCACCGGGACAGGGCTTAACACTGAAGCTTTCTTT,CASSTGTGLNTEAFF
TRBD1,TRBV5-1,NA,TRBJ1-4,TGCGCCAGCAGCTTGGCAGGGGCAGGGGGCTGTGAAAAACTGTTTTTT,CASSLAGAGGCEKLFF
NA,TRBV4-3,NA,TRBJ2-5,TGCGCCAGCAGCCAAGGATTAGCAGGCACCCAGTACTTC,CASSQGLAGTQYF
TRBD1,TRBV6-5,NA,TRBJ1-1,TGTGCCAGCAGCAGTATCAGGGGGAAGGTAACTGAAGCTTTCTTT,CASSSIRGKVTEAFF
TRBD1,TRBV11-2,NA,TRBJ2-7,TGTGCCAGCAGCCACAGGGGATCCTACGAGCAGTACTTC,CASSHRGSYEQYF
NA,TRBV11-2,NA,TRBJ2-1,TGTGCCAGCAGCTTAGGGGGGCAGGGTTACTACAATGAGCAGTTCTTC,CASSLGGQGYYNEQFF
TRBD1,TRBV7-2,NA,TRBJ2-1,TGTGCCAGCAGACAAAACCGGGACAGTTACTACAATGAGCAGTTCTTC,CASRQNRDSYYNEQFF
NA,TRBV18,few,TRBJ1-2,TGTGCCAGCTCCGGGCTGGAGGCAGGCTATGGCTACACCTTC,CASSGLEAGYGYTF
TRBD2,TRBV7-9,NA,TRBJ2-3,TGTGCCAGCAGCTTATCTAGCGGGAATACAGATACGCAGTATTTT,CASSLSSGNTDTQYF
NA,TRBV19,few,TRBJ2-2,TGTGCCAGTAGTACAGCGGACAGAGCTCGCACGAACACCGGGGAGCTGTTTTTT,CASSTADRARTNTGELFF
NA,TRBV20-1,few,TRBJ1-1,TGCAGTGCTGAGAAGAACACTGAAGCTTTCTTT,CSAEKNTEAFF
NA,TRBV15,medium-sized,TRBJ2-1,TGTGCCACCAGCAGTCGAGACTTGGGCCTAGCCCTAGGGGATGAGCAGTTCTTC,CATSSRDLGLALGDEQFF
TRBD2,TRBV2,NA,TRBJ2-5,TGTGCCAGCAGCCGCGGACTAGCTGGACAAGAGACCCAGTACTTC,CASSRGLAGQETQYF
NA,TRBV4-2,NA,TRBJ2-7,TGTGCCAGCAGCCCAGACCGGGTCTCAAATGGGACGGGCGAGCAGTACTTC,CASSPDRVSNGTGEQYF
NA,TRBV15,few,TRBJ1-5,TGTGCCACCAGCAGAGACATCGGAGGGTATAGCAATCAGCCCCAGCATTTT,CATSRDIGGYSNQPQHF
TRBD2,TRBV5-6,NA,TRBJ2-5,TGTGCCAGCAGCTTGCCCTCGACTAGCGGACAAGAGACCCAGTACTTC,CASSLPSTSGQETQYF
TRBD1,TRBV5-4,few,TRBJ2-2,TGTGCCAGCAGCTCGCGACAGGGGGCCACCGGGGAGCTGTTTTTT,CASSSRQGATGELFF
TRBD2,TRBV7-2,NA,TRBJ2-2,TGTGCCAGCAGCGAAAGCGGGGGGTTAGGGGAGCTGTTTTTT,CASSESGGLGELFF
NA,TRBV14,NA,TRBJ2-3,TGTGCCAGCAGCCAATCGGGTTTCAGCACAGATACGCAGTATTTT,CASSQSGFSTDTQYF
NA,TRBV15,NA,TRBJ2-5,TGTGCCACCAGCACGGTCCGGCAAGAGACCCAGTACTTC,CATSTVRQETQYF
TRBD2,TRBV10-3,NA,TRBJ2-7,TGTGCCATCAGTTTAAGGACTAGCGGAACCTACGAGCAGTACTTC,CAISLRTSGTYEQYF
NA,TRBV5-1,NA,TRBJ2-7,TGCGCCAGCAGCTCCCCGGGGTACGAGCAGTACTTC,CASSSPGYEQYF
NA,TRBV7-5,medium-sized,TRBJ2-3,TGTGCCAGAAGCTTACCGGGGTTAAGCACAGATACGCAGTATTTT,CARSLPGLSTDTQYF